The 16 T cell receptor beta chains below come from one sample, sequenced in a study. TCRdb passed the RT-PCR reads through MiXCR, listing each CDR3 protein once. The sample lists about 680,000 distinct CDR3 sequences; 13% to 15% were seen once. The sample consisted of memory CD4+ T cells from blood. The origin of the receptors is a female donor in good health, serving as a healthy control.

This clonotype was found many times. This chain uses TRBV4-3 with TRBJ2-1, with D possibly matching TRBD2 (6 bases). Trimming took off 1 base at V and 12 bases at J, with 13 bases between the two ends. In germline, CDR1 is LGHNA, CDR2 YSLEER. This CDR3 region has 13 residues. Here the CDR3 reads CASSQGQTGGQFF. Written as DNA, the CDR3 is TGCGCCAGCAGCCAAGGTCAGACCGGGGGGCAGTTCTTC.

This clonotype came up many times. This chain uses TRBV10-3 with TRBJ1-1, with a possible D match to TRBD1 (5 bases). Germline V CDR1 and CDR2: ENHRY, SYGVKD. The CDR3 has 13 amino acids. Trimming cost V 6 bases and J 4 bases, with 12 bases left between them. The CDR3, as DNA: TGTGCCATCAGGGGTCGAGGGACCACTGAAGCTTTCTTT. This encodes CAIRGRGTTEAFF.

This clonotype was seen a handful of times. The chain couples TRBV5-1 to TRBJ2-5; maybe TRBD2 (7 bases). Germline CDR1 SGHRS, CDR2 YFSETQ. There are 15 residues in the CDR3. The V and J ends lost 4 bases and 5 bases respectively, with 18 bases between them. CDR3 bases: TGCGCCAGCAGCCTATCGGGGGGCCAAGGGGAGACCCAGTACTTC. Its translation is CASSLSGGQGETQYF.

There are a few counts of this clonotype. The CDR3 region has the DNA TGTGCCAGCAGACTAGCGGGAGCCAGTGAGCAGTTCTTC. Its protein product is CASRLAGASEQFF. V and J are TRBV6-5 and TRBJ2-1; TRBD2 agrees at 11 bases. The germline gives CDR1 MNHEY, CDR2 SVGAGI. The V segment lost 6 bases and the J segment 9 bases; nucleotides outside the gene matches: 4. This CDR3 contains 13 residues.

This clonotype showed up just a few times. The rearrangement uses TRBV6-5 and TRBJ1-6; D gene unclear. Germline V lookup: CDR1 MNHEY, CDR2 SVGAGI. V was trimmed by 0 bases and J by 7 bases, leaving 4 bases between them. This CDR3 comprises 13 residues. CDR3 DNA: TGTGCCAGCAGTTACTCGTTCAATTCACCCCTCCACTTT. This encodes CASSYSFNSPLHF.

This clonotype was seen ten or more times. CDR3 DNA: TGCGCCAGCAGCCAAGAGAGCTCCTACGGGTACAATGAGCAGTTCTTC. Translation gives CASSQESSYGYNEQFF. The chain employs TRBV4-3 and TRBJ2-1; D gene unclear. V lost 0 bases to trimming and J lost 4 bases, with 13 bases between them. There are 16 residues in the CDR3. Germline CDR1 reads LGHNA; CDR2 reads YSLEER.

This clonotype was counted a few times. The chain is built from TRBV29-1 and TRBJ2-5; 9 bases map to TRBD2. Per germline, CDR1 SQVTM and CDR2 ANQGSEA. V dropped 7 bases and J dropped 4; count of bases not matched to a gene: 7. CDR3 length: 13 amino acids. The CDR3 sequence is CSAVSGGIETQYF. The CDR3 DNA reads TGCAGCGCTGTAAGCGGGGGGATAGAGACCCAGTACTTC.

The table lists this clonotype with many counts. The chain couples TRBV4-3 to TRBJ1-3; perhaps TRBD1 as D (6 bases). Between the trimmed V and J ends, which lost 0 bases and 0 bases, there was a span of 15 bases. The CDR3 extends over 18 amino acids. Germline V lookup: CDR1 LGHNA, CDR2 YSLEER. This CDR3 reads CASSQEPTGPLSGNTIYF. The DNA of the CDR3 is TGCGCCAGCAGCCAAGAACCCACAGGGCCCCTCTCTGGAAACACCATATATTTT.

In this sample, this clonotype turned up many times. The J gene is TRBJ2-1, the V gene TRBV12-3 or TRBV12-4; tentatively, D is TRBD2 (5 bases). The CDR3 is made up of 13 amino acids. V lost 3 bases, J lost 9 bases, and 12 bases lay in between. In nucleotides, the CDR3 is TGTGCCAGCAGTTTGAGTCACGGAGGTGAGCAGTTCTTC. Residues: CASSLSHGGEQFF.

This chain links TRBV27 with TRBJ2-3, with D hard to call. Looked up from germline, CDR1 is MNHEY and CDR2 is SMNVEV (reference sequence). V was clipped by 7 bases and J by 0 bases, with 14 bases between them. The length of the CDR3 is 15 residues. The CDR3: CASNRVGSSTDTQYF. CDR3 in DNA: TGTGCCAGCAATCGGGTGGGATCTAGCACAGATACGCAGTATTTT.

This clonotype has a handful of counts. This chain links TRBV7-2 with TRBJ1-2; TRBD1 matches 9 bases. The germline CDR1 and CDR2 sequences are SGHTA and FQGNSA. V was clipped by 5 bases and J by 4 bases; unmatched bases: 11. This CDR3 region has 16 residues. CDR3 sequence reads: CASSAQGALTTYGYTF. The CDR3 bases are TGTGCCAGCAGCGCACAGGGGGCGCTTACTACCTATGGCTACACCTTC.

The rearrangement links TRBV3-1 to TRBJ2-3; possible D gene TRBD2, 5 bases. The V gene's germline CDR1 is LGHDT and CDR2 YNNKEL (reference sequence). The CDR3 is 16 residues long. V dropped 0 bases and J dropped 1 base, with 11 bases sitting between them. In DNA, the CDR3 is TGTGCCAGCAGCCAAGATCGCCGGACTGGCACAGATACGCAGTATTTT. Translated: CASSQDRRTGTDTQYF.

Regarding this clonotype: One end of the junction does not line up with germline, which may come from a read error. The chain links TRBV6-5 to TRBJ2-2; TRBD2 agrees at 8 bases. CDR1 is MNHEY, CDR2 SVGAGI, per germline. CDR3 length: 15 residues. The CDR3 reads CATRPAGENTRELFF. The CDR3 region has the DNA TGTGCCACCAGGCCAGCGGGAGAGAACACCCGGGAGCTGTTTTTT.

The V and J genes are TRBV19 and TRBJ2-7; 8 bases line up with TRBD1. CDR1 is LNHDA, CDR2 SQIVND, per germline (reference sequence). V trimming: 6 bases; J trimming: 5 bases; junction bases outside the gene matches: 9. The CDR3 totals 14 residues. This CDR3 is CASRKQGDFDEQYF. In DNA form, the CDR3 reads TGTGCCAGTAGGAAACAGGGGGATTTCGACGAGCAGTACTTC.

The table lists this clonotype with many counts. J is TRBJ1-1 and V is TRBV20-1; the D gene is possibly TRBD1 (5 bases). The CDR3 is 14 amino acids. Germline CDR1 DFQATT, CDR2 SNEGSKA (reference sequence). Trimming cost V 6 bases and J 2 bases, with 16 bases left between them. The DNA of the CDR3 is TGCAGTGCCAATACGGGGGGGTTTAACACTGAAGCTTTCTTT. Protein: CSANTGGFNTEAFF.

This clonotype was seen at least ten times. The chain couples TRBV27 to TRBJ2-7; 9 bases agree with TRBD2. The CDR3 is 15 amino acids. V was pared by 6 bases and J by 4 bases, with 10 bases of the junction left unmatched. Germline CDR1 MNHEY, CDR2 SMNVEV (reference sequence). CDR3 nucleotides: TGTGCCAGCAGGAAGGATGCGGGGGGGTGGTACGAGCAGTACTTC. Amino acid sequence: CASRKDAGGWYEQYF.